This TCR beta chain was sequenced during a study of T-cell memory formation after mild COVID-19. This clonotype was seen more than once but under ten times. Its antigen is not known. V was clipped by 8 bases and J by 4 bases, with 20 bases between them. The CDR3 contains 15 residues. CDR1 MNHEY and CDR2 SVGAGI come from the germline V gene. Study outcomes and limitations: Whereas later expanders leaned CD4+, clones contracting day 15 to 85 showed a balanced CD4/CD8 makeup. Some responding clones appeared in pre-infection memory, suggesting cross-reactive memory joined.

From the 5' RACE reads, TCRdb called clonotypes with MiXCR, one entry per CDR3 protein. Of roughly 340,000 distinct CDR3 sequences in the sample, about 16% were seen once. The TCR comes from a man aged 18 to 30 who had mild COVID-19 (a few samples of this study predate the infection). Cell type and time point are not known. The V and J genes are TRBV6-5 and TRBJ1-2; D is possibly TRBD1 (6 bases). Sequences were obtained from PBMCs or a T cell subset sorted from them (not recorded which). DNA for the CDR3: TGTGCCAGCGCCAGGGATACAGGGATGCTCTATGGCTACACCTTC. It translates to CASARDTGMLYGYTF.